The table lists the clone carrying this TCR beta chain with a count of one. The germline V gene has CDR1 MGHDK and CDR2 SYGVNS. The V segment lost 5 bases and the J segment 4 bases; nucleotides outside the gene matches: 8. This CDR3 comprises 15 residues. The data derive from a study of T cell responses to AZD1222 COVID-19 vaccine. TCRdb keeps only in-frame clones here, not all; method: immunoSEQ multiplex PCR. The table shows roughly 110,000 clones, with 92% occurring only once. This receptor was taken from an adult who received the AZD1222 COVID-19 vaccine. This material consisted of peripheral blood, taken 28 days after the second AZD1222 dose. This sequence joins TRBV25-1 and TRBJ2-3; 8 bases match TRBD2. As DNA, the CDR3 is TGTGCCAGCAGTAAGAGCGGGAGTAATGCAGATACGCAGTATTTT. Protein sequence: CASSKSGSNADTQYF.